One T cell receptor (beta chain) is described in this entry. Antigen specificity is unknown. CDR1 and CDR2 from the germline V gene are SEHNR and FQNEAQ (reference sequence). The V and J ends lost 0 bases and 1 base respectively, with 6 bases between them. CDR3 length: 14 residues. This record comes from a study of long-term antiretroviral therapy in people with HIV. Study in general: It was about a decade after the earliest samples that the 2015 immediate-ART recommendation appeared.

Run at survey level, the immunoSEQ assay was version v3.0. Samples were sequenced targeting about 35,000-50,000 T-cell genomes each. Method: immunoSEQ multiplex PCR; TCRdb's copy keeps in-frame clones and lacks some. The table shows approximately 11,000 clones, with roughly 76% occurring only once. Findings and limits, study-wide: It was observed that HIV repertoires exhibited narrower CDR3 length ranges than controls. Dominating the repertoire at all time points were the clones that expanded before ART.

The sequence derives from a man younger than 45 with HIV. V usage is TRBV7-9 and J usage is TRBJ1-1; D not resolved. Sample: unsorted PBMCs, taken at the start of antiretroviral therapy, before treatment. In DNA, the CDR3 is TGTGCCAGCAGCTTAGCCCGGCAGAACACTGAAGCTTTCTTT. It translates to CASSLARQNTEAFF.